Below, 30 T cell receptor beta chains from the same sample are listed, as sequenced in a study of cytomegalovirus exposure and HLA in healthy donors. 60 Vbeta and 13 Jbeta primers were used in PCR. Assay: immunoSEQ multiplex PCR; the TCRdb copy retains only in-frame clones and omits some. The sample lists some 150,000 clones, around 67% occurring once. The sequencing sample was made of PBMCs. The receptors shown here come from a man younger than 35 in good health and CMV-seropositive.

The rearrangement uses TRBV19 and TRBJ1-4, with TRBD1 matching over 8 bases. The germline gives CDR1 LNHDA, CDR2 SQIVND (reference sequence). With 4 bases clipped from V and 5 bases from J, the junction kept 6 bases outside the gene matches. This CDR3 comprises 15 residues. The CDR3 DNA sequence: TGTGCCAGTAGTACCGGACAGGGATTCAATGAAAAACTGTTTTTT. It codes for CASSTGQGFNEKLFF. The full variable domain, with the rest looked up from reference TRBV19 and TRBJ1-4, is DGGITQSPKYLFRKEGQNVTLSCEQNLNHDAMYWYRQDPGQGLRLIYYSQIVNDFQKGDIAEGYSVSREKKESFPLTVTSAQKNPTAFYLCASSTGQGFNEKLFFGSGTQLSVL.

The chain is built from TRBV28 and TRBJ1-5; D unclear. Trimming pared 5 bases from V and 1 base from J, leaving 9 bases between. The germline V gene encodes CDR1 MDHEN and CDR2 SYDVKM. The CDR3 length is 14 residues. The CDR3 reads CASSGSLSNQPQHF. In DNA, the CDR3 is TGTGCCAGCAGTGGTTCTCTAAGCAATCAGCCCCAGCATTTT. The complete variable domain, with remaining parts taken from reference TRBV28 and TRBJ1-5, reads DVKVTQSSRYLVKRTGEKVFLECVQDMDHENMFWYRQDPGLGLRLIYFSYDVKMKEKGDIPEGYSVSREKKERFSLILESASTNQTSMYLCASSGSLSNQPQHFGDGTRLSIL.

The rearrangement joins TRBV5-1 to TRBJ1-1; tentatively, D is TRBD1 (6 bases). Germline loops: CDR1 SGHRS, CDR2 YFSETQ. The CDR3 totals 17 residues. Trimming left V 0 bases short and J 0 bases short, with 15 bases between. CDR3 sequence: CASSLDGTLALNTEAFF. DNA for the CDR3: TGCGCCAGCAGCTTGGATGGGACACTTGCTTTGAACACTGAAGCTTTCTTT.

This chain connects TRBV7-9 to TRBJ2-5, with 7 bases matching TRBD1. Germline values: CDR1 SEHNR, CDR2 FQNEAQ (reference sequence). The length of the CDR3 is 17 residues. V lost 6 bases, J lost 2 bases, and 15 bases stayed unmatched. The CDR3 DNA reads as TGTGCCAGCAGACCAACGACAGGGTTTAGGGATCAAGAGACCCAGTACTTC. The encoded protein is CASRPTTGFRDQETQYF.

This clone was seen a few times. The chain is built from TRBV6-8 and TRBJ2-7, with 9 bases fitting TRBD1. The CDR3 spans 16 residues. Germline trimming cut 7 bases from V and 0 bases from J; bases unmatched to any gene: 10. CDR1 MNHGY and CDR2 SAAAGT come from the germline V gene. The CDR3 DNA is TGTGCCAGCACCACCCACAGGGGGCAGCCCTCCTACGAGCAGTACTTC. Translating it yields CASTTHRGQPSYEQYF.

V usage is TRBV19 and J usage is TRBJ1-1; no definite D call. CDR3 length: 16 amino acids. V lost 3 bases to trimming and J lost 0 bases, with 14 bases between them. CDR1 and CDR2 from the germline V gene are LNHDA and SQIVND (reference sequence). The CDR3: CASSMWAGMVNTEAFF. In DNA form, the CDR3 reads TGTGCCAGTAGTATGTGGGCAGGTATGGTGAACACTGAAGCTTTCTTT.

CDR3 protein: CASSLVGAGELFF. CDR3 DNA sequence: TGCGCCAGCAGCTTGGTCGGGGCCGGGGAGCTGTTTTTT. The gene calls are TRBV5-1 and TRBJ2-2; a possible D gene is TRBD2 (5 bases). CDR3 length equals 13 residues. Germline V CDR1 and CDR2: SGHRS, YFSETQ. V was shortened by 0 bases and J by 6 bases, with 6 bases between the two germline ends.

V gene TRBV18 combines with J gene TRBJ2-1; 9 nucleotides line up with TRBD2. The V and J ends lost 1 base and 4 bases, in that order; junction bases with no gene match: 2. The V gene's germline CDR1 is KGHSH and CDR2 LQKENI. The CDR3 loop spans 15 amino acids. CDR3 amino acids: CASSPLAGDYNEQFF. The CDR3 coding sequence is TGTGCCAGCTCACCACTAGCGGGAGATTACAATGAGCAGTTCTTC.

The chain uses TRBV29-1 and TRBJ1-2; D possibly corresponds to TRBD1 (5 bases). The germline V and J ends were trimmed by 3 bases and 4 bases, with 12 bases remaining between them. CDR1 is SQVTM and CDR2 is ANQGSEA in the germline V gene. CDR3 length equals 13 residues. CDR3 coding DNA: TGCAGCGTTGAGACAGCGGGGGGCTATGGCTACACCTTC. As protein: CSVETAGGYGYTF.

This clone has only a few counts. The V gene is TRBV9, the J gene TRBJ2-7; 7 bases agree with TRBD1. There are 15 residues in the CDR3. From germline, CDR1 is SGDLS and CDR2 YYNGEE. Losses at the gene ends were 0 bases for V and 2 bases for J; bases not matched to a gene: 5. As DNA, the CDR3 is TGTGCCAGCAGCGTAGGGAAGGGGGCCGCCTACGAGCAGTACTTC. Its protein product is CASSVGKGAAYEQYF.

The CDR3, as DNA: TGTGCCAGCAGTTTGCCCGGGACTAGCGGGGGCCGAGACTACGAGCAGTACTTC. This encodes CASSLPGTSGGRDYEQYF. The rearrangement links TRBV28 to TRBJ2-7; TRBD2 matches 14 bases. The CDR3 runs to 18 residues. CDR1 is MDHEN and CDR2 is SYDVKM in the germline V gene. V shed 3 bases, J shed 3 bases, and the junction held 10 bases outside the gene matches. The variable domain in full, completed from reference TRBV28 and TRBJ2-7, reads DVKVTQSSRYLVKRTGEKVFLECVQDMDHENMFWYRQDPGLGLRLIYFSYDVKMKEKGDIPEGYSVSREKKERFSLILESASTNQTSMYLCASSLPGTSGGRDYEQYFGPGTRLTVT.

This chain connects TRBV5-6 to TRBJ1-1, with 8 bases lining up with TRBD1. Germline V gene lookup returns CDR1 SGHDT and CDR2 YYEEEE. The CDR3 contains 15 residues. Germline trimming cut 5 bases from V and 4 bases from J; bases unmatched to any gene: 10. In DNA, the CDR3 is TGTGCCAGCAGACCCATCGGACAGGGAAGCACTGAAGCTTTCTTT. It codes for CASRPIGQGSTEAFF.

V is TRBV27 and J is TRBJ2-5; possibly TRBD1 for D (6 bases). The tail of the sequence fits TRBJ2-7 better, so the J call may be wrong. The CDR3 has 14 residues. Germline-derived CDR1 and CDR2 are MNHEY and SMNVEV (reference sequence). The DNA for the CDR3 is TGTGCCAGCAGTTTACTAGACAGGACCTACGAGCAGTACTTC. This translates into CASSLLDRTYEQYF.

The CDR3: CASSPGQGPIFYGYTF. CDR3 bases: TGTGCCAGCAGCCCGGGACAGGGTCCTATCTTCTATGGCTACACCTTC. The genes are TRBV27 and TRBJ1-2; 9 bases are shared with TRBD1. The CDR3 sequence is 16 residues long. In germline, CDR1 is MNHEY, CDR2 SMNVEV (reference sequence). J lost 4 bases, V lost 6 bases, and 12 bases had no gene match.

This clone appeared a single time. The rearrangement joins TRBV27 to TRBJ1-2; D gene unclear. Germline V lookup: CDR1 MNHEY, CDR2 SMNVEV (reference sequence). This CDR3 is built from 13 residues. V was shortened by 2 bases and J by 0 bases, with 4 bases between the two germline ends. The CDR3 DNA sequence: TGTGCCAGCAGTTTACGGGCTAACTATGGCTACACCTTC. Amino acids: CASSLRANYGYTF.

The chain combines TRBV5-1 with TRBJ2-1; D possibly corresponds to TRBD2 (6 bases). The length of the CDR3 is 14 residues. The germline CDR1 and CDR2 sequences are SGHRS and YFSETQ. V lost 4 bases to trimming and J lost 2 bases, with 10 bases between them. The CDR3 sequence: CASSTSFPYNEQFF. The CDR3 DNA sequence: TGCGCCAGCAGCACTAGCTTCCCCTACAATGAGCAGTTCTTC.

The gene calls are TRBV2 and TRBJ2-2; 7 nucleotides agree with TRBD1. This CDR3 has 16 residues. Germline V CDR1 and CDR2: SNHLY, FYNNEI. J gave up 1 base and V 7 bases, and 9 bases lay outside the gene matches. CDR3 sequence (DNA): TGTGCCAGCACCGATAGAGGGGACAGGAACACCGGGGAGCTGTTTTTT. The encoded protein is CASTDRGDRNTGELFF.

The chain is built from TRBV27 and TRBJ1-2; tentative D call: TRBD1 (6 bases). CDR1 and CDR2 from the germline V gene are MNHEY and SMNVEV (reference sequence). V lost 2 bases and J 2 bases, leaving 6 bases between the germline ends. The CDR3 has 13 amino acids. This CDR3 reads CASSLRGNYGYTF. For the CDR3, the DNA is TGTGCCAGCAGTTTAAGGGGGAACTATGGCTACACCTTC.

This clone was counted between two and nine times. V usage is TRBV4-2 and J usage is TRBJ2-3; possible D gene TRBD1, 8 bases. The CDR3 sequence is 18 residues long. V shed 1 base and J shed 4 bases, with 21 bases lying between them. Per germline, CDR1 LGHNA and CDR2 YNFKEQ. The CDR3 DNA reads TGTGCCAGCAGCCAAGCCCCCAGGGGGCGGGGGAGTTCAGATACGCAGTATTTT. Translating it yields CASSQAPRGRGSSDTQYF.

The DNA of the CDR3 is TGTGCCATCAGTCAGGGCAGCAGGGGCTACGAGCAGTACTTC. It specifies CAISQGSRGYEQYF. The chain uses TRBV10-3 and TRBJ2-7, with a tentative D call TRBD1 (6 bases). The CDR3 contains 14 residues. Germline-derived CDR1 and CDR2 are ENHRY and SYGVKD. V lost 5 bases and J 3 bases, leaving 14 bases between the germline ends.

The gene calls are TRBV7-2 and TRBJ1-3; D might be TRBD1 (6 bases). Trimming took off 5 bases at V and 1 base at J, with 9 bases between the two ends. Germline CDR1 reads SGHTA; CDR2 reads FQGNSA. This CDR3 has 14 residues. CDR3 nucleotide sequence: TGTGCCAGCAGCGACAGGAGATCTGGAAACACCATATATTTT. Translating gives CASSDRRSGNTIYF.

The CDR3 nucleotides are TGCGCCAGCAGCGCTCCCCTAGCGGGGGACTCCTACGAGCAGTACTTC. Amino acids: CASSAPLAGDSYEQYF. The chain combines TRBV5-1 with TRBJ2-7, with 10 bases identical to TRBD2. The V gene's germline CDR1 is SGHRS and CDR2 YFSETQ. This CDR3 has 16 amino acids. The V segment lost 4 bases and the J segment 0 bases; nucleotides outside the gene matches: 7.

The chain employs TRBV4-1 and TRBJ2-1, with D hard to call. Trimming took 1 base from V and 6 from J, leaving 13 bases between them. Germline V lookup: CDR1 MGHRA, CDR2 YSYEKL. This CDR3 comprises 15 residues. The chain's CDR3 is CASSQGLAALNEQFF. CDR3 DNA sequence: TGCGCCAGCAGCCAAGGGCTCGCCGCCCTCAATGAGCAGTTCTTC.

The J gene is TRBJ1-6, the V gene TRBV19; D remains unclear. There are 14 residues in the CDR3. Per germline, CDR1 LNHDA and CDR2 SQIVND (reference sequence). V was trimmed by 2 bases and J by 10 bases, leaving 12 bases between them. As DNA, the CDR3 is TGTGCCAGTAGTATAAGACGGACGGGGTCACCCCTCCACTTT. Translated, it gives CASSIRRTGSPLHF.

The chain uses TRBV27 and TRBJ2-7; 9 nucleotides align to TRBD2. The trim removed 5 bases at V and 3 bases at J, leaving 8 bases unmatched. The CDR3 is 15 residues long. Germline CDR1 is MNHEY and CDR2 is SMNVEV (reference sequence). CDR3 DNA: TGTGCCAGCAGTGGGGGAGGCGGGGGGGGCTACGAGCAGTACTTC. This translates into CASSGGGGGGYEQYF.

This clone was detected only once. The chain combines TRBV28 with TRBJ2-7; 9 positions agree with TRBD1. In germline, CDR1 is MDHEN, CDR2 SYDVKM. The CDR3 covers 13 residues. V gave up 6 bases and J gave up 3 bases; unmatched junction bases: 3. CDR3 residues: CASRTDRGYEQYF. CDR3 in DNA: TGTGCCAGCAGGACGGACAGGGGCTACGAGCAGTACTTC.

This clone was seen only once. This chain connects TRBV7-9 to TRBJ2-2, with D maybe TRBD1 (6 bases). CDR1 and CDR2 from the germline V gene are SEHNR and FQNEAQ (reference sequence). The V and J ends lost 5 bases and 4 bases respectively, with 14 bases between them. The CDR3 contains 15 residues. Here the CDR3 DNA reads TGTGCCAGCAGCCCCAGGGAAGGGGGCACCGGGGAGCTGTTTTTT. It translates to CASSPREGGTGELFF.

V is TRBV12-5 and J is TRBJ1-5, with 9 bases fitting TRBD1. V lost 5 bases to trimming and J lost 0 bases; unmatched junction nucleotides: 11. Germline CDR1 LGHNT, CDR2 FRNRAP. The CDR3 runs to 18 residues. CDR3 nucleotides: TGTGCTAGTGGTGCCCGGGACAGGGCAGTTGATAGCAATCAGCCCCAGCATTTT. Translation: CASGARDRAVDSNQPQHF.

As DNA, the CDR3 is TGTGCCAGCAGCCAAGTGATGGCCTCTGGAAACACCATATATTTT. It codes for CASSQVMASGNTIYF. The rearrangement joins TRBV14 to TRBJ1-3; D ambiguous. The germline V gene has CDR1 SGHDN and CDR2 FVKESK. V was pared by 1 base and J by 0 bases, with 7 bases between. This CDR3 is built from 15 residues.

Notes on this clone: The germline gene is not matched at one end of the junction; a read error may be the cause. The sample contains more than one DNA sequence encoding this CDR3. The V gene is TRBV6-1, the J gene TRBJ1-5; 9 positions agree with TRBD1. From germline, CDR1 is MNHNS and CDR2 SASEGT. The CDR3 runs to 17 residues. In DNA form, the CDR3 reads TGTGCCAGCAGTGCGAACTCCGGGACAGGGAGCAATCAGCCCCAGCACTTT. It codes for CASSANSGTGSNQPQHF.